This TCR beta chain originates from a study of cytomegalovirus exposure and HLA in healthy donors. Both 60 Vbeta primers and 13 Jbeta primers went into the PCR. The assay was immunoSEQ multiplex PCR, and TCRdb's table has in-frame clones only and misses some. The table has around 67,000 clones, 75% to 90% seen once. The germline V gene has CDR1 MNHEY and CDR2 SVGAGI. There are 15 residues in the CDR3. The junction had 5 bases not matched to a gene; V was cut back by 2 bases and J by 1 base. The specimen sequenced was PBMCs. V and J are TRBV6-5 and TRBJ2-7, with 7 positions matching TRBD1. The receptor comes from a woman aged 25 to 45 in good health and CMV-seropositive. This chain's CDR3 is CASSYRRDRSYEQYF. Here the CDR3 DNA reads TGTGCCAGCAGTTACCGTAGGGACAGATCCTACGAGCAGTACTTC.